This T cell receptor beta chain appears in the sequencing data of a study of CD8+ T cells in alopecia areata. Study at large: Dosing with tofacitinib proceeded for 6 to 18 months, followed by 6 months off drug.

In germline, CDR1 is SGHAT, CDR2 FQDESV (reference sequence). V was pared by 4 bases and J by 7 bases, with 8 bases between. CDR3 length: 12 residues. A word on this clone: Its antigen is unidentified.

The treatment is: oral pan-JAK inhibitor, 5-10 mg twice daily. Peripheral blood and lesional scalp punch biopsies came from alopecia areata patients. The study's findings and limits: Alopecia totalis/universalis scalp especially showed more expanded CD8+ clones than normal scalp. Clonality in the scalp and expanded CD8+ clones ranked among the top 100 were significantly decreased by tofacitinib.

The authors extracted RNA and reverse transcribed it into cDNA as the sequencing template. Method: immunoSEQ multiplex PCR; TCRdb's copy keeps in-frame clones and lacks some. The table has roughly 250,000 clones, about 62% seen once. The sequences come from CD4+ T cells sorted from blood, collected at approximately week 51, from a patient treated with tofacitinib. The rearrangement links TRBV11-1 to TRBJ2-1; a weak D match, TRBD2 (5 bases). The sequence derives from a human donor with alopecia areata. The CDR3 reads CASSSGNNEQFF. CDR3 bases: TGTGCCAGCAGCTCCGGGAATAATGAGCAGTTCTTC.